The following is a TCR beta chain sequence with its context. Its specific antigen is unknown. It has no much larger one-base neighbor in the sample; base qualities were not kept. This sample was included in a study of shared clonotypes between healthy human individuals (TCRdb year 2020). Broadly, across the study: Three men and a couple of women, aged 18 to 49 years, made up the cohort. Per donor, leukapheresis produced somewhere between about 0.85 and 9.5 billion PBMCs. Blood TCR repertoires of five healthy adults were deeply sequenced to estimate repertoire size and the extent of clonotype sharing between individuals. For each donor, CD4 naive and CD4 memory were each run on three plates, CD8 naive on two plates, and CD8 memory on one plate. Different laboratories and diverse techniques were used to prepare libraries and sequence TCR repertoires, to increase sequencing depth and limit assay-specific biases.

Donors were healthy HIV-negative adults with no recently reported acute infections or vaccinations. Every donor was a Caucasian adult living in Nashville, Tennessee, USA. Magnetic negative selection was used to enrich CD4+ T cells, after which naive cells were positively selected on CD45RA and the negative fraction became the memory subset. Blood was collected by leukapheresis, and PBMCs were isolated by Ficoll-Histopaque density gradient centrifugation and then cryopreserved in liquid nitrogen vapor phase. Analytical flow cytometry was used to check the purity and quantity of each magnetically sorted T cell population. From each sorted fraction, genomic DNA was isolated and quantified by UV absorbance on a Nanodrop 2000c. From the germline V gene, CDR1 is SNHLY and CDR2 is FYNNEI. The CDR3, cysteine through phenylalanine, is 19 amino acids long. CDR3 DNA only is kept here, 57 bases in frame from base 1. A distance of 28 bases separates the germline ends of V and J, which lose 6 bases and 5 bases respectively.

TCR CDR3 regions were amplified from genomic DNA by multiplex PCR using the deep immunoSEQ assay. Extracted genomic DNA from each cell subset was spread evenly across all wells of several immunoSEQ 96-well plates, with each plate serving as a replicate. For sorted subsets, around 200 ng genomic DNA, equal to 25,000 to 35,000 T cell genomes, was loaded into each replicate PCR. Purified libraries were quantified with a Qubit 3.0 fluorometer, sized on a Bioanalyzer 2100, and re-quantified with the KAPA Library Quantification kit. Every immunoSEQ 96-well plate was sequenced on a dedicated single-read 150-cycle Illumina NextSeq 550 flow cell. Processing in the source paper ran as follows. The immunoSEQ output contained only junctional sequences without quality scores, so filtering could not match that applied to full-length reads. Sequences were annotated with PyIR, a Python wrapper for IgBLAST v1.9, using IMGT germline references to assign V/J genes and CDR3. Reads were filtered out if the reads had weak V/J assignments (E-value above 1e-6), no CDR3, stop codons, out-of-frame junctions, or ambiguous translated residues. A V3J clonotype was defined by an identical inferred V gene, J gene, and CDR3 amino acid sequence. To compute the percentage overlap between repertoires, the number of shared unique clonotypes was divided by the size of the smaller repertoire. RTK rarefaction, the Chao1 estimator, and Recon v2.1 estimates of unobserved clonotypes were used to assess repertoire richness. Generation probabilities were computed with OLGA for all TCRbeta clonotypes obtained by the gDNA method from several donors. TCRdb took over this immuneACCESS table, retaining in-frame rearrangements with V and J assigned. Such tables are incomplete; in checked studies, under half of the missing clones stem from an unresolved V gene, and the remainder is unexplained. Clone size and the V and J calls come from that table; the DNA yielded D and trimming. In this sample the table shows more than 900,000 clones, around three quarters of which occur a single time. More than 0.55% of the sample is in the top ten clones.

Study-level results and caveats: Incomplete sequencing was indicated by rarefaction of sorted-subset datasets, despite the large sequencing depth. Pairwise subsampling indicated that sequencing depth was expected to affect the degree of clonotype sharing among donors. Because the study included only a small number of donors, the genetic and exposure-history diversity represented was limited. Estimated clonotype richness was generally larger for naive than for memory subsets. Compared with non-shared clonotypes, the clonotypes found in all four sorted-subset donors had higher generation probabilities. Sampling was restricted to blood, and TCR repertoires in tissues likely differ from the TCR repertoires found in blood. Sharing across a few donors was observed for approximately 5% of naive CD4, under 4% of naive CD8, over 2% of memory CD4, and about 0.38% of memory CD8 clonotypes.

Source material: memory CD4+ T cells from PBMCs. This sample's cell subset or site label indicates: CD45RA-negative fraction. The TCR originated in a man younger than 35 in good health. Some clones in this sample may be carry-over from other donors' samples. Here the chain combines TRBV2 and TRBJ2-2; the D region possibly corresponds to TRBD2 (10 bases align). The DNA reads as follows: TGTGCCAGCAGCCCGGGACAGGGCCGTACTAGCGGGGTAACCGGGGAGCTGTTTTTT. The translation is CASSPGQGRTSGVTGELFF.